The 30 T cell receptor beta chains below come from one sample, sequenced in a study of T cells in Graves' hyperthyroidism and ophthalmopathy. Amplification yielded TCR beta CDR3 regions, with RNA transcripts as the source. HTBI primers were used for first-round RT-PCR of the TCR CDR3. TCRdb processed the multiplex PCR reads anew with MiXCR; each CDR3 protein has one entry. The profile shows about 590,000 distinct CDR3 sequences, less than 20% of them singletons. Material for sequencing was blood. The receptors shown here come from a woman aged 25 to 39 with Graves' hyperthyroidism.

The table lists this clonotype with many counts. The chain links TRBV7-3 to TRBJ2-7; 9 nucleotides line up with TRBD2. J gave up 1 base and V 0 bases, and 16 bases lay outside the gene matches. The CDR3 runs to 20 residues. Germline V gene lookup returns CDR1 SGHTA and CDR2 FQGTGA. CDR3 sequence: CASSLTLCGRAVTMSYEQYF. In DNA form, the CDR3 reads TGTGCCAGCAGCTTAACGTTATGCGGGAGGGCCGTCACGATGTCCTACGAGCAGTACTTC.

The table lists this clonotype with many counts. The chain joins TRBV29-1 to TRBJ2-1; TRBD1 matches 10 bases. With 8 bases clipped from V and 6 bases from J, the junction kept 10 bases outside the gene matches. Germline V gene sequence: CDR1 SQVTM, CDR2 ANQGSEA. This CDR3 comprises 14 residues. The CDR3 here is CSSGGTGVGNEQFF. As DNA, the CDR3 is TGCAGCTCTGGGGGGACAGGGGTTGGCAATGAGCAGTTCTTC.

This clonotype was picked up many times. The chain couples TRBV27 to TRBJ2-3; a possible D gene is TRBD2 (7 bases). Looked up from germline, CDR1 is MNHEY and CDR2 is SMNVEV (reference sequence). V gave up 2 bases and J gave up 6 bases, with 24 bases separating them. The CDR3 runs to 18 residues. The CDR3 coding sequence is TGTGCCAGCAGTTTAAGCCCCTCCGCGGGGGCGAGTGGTGATACGCAGTATTTT. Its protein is CASSLSPSAGASGDTQYF.

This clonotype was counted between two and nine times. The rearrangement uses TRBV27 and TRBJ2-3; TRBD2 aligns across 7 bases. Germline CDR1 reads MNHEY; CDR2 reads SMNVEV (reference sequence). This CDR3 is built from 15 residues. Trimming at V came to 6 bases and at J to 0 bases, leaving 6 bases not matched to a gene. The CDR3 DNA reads TGTGCCAGCAGCGGGTTGGGGGGGAGCACAGATACGCAGTATTTT. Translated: CASSGLGGSTDTQYF.

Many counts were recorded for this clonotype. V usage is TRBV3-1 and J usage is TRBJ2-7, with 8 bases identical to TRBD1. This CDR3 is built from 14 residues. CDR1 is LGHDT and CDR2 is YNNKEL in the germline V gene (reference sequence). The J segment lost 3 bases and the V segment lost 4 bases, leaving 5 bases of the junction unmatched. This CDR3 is CASSPRDRIYEQYF. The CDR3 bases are TGTGCCAGCAGCCCCCGGGACAGGATCTACGAGCAGTACTTC.

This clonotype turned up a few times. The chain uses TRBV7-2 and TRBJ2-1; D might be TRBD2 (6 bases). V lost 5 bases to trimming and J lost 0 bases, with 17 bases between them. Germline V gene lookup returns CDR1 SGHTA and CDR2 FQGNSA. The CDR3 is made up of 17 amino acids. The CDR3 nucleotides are TGTGCCAGCAGCCCGCTGGGGGGACTCAGCTCCTACAATGAGCAGTTCTTC. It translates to CASSPLGGLSSYNEQFF. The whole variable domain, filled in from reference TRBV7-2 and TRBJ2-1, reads GAGVSQSPSNKVTEKGKDVELRCDPISGHTALYWYRQSLGQGLEFLIYFQGNSAPDKSGLPSDRFSAERTGGSVSTLTIQRTQQEDSAVYLCASSPLGGLSSYNEQFFGPGTRLTVL.

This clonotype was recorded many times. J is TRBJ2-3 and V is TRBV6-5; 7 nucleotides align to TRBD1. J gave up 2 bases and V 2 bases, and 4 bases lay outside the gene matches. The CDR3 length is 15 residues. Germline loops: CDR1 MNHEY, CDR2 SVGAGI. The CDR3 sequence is CASSYGDSYTDTQYF. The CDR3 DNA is TGTGCCAGCAGTTACGGGGACAGCTACACAGATACGCAGTATTTT.

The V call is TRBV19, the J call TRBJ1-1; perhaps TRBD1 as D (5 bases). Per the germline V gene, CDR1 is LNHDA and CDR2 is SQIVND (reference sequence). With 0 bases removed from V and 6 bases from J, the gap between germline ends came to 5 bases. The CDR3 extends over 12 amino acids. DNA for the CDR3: TGTGCCAGTAGTATAGAGGGACCTGAAGCTTTCTTT. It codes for CASSIEGPEAFF.

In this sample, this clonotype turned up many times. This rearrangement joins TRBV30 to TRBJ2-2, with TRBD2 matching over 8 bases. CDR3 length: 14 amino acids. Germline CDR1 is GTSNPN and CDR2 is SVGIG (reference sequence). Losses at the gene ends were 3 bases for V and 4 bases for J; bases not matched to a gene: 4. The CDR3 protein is CAWRGLALTGELFF. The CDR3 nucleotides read TGTGCCTGGAGAGGACTAGCCCTCACCGGGGAGCTGTTTTTT.

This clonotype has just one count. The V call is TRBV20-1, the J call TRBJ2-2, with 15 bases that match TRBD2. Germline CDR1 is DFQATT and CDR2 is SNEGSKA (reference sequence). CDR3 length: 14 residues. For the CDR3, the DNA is TGCGGCCGGACTAGCGGGAGGGCAGACGGGGAGCTGTTTTTT. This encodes CGRTSGRADGELFF.

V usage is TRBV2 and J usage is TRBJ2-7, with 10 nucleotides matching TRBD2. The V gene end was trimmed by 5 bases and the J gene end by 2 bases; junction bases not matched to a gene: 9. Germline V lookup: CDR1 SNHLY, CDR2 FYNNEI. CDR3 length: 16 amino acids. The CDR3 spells CASSHQSAGGPYEQYF. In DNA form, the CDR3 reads TGTGCCAGCAGTCACCAGTCAGCGGGAGGGCCCTACGAGCAGTACTTC.

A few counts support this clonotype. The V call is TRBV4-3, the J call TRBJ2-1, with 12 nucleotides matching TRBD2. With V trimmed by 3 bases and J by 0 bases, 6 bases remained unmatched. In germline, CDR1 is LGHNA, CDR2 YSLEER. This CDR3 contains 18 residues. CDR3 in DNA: TGCGCCAGCAGCCAGGTTCCGACTAGCGGGAGCTCCTACAATGAGCAGTTCTTC. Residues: CASSQVPTSGSSYNEQFF.

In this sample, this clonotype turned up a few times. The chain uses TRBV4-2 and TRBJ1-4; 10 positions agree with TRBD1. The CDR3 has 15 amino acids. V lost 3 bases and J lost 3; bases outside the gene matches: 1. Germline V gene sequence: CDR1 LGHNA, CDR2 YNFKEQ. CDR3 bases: TGTGCCAGCAGCCAGGACAGGGGGTCTAATGAAAAACTGTTTTTT. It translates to CASSQDRGSNEKLFF.

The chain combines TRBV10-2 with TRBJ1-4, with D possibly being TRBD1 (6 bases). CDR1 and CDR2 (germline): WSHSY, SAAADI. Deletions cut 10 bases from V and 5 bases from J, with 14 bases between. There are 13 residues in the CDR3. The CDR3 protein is CATQGQENEKLFF. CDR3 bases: TGCGCCACTCAGGGGCAGGAAAATGAAAAACTGTTTTTT.

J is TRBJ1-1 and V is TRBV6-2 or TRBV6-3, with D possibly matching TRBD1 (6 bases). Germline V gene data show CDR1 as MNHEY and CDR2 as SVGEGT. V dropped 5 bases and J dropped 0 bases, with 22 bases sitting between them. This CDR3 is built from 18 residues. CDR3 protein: CASSAFGPGDSLNTEAFF. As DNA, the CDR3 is TGTGCCAGCAGTGCCTTCGGCCCAGGGGACTCCTTGAACACTGAAGCTTTCTTT.

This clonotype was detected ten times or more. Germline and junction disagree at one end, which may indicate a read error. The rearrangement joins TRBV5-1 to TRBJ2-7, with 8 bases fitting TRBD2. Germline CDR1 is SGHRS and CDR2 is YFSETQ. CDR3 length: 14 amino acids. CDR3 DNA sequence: TGCGCCAGCAGTTTGGGCGGGAGGTTCTACGAGCAGTACTTC. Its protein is CASSLGGRFYEQYF.

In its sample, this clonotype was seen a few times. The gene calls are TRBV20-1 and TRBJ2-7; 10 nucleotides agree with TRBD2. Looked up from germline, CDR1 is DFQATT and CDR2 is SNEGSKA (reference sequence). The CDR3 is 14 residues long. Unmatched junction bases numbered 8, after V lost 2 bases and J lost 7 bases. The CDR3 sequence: CSARKLAGVVEQYF. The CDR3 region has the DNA TGCAGTGCTAGAAAGCTAGCGGGAGTAGTTGAGCAGTACTTC.

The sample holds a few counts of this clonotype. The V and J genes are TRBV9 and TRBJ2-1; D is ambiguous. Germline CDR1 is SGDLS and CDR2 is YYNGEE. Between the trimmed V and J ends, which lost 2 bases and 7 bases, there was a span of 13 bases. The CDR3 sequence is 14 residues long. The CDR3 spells CASSVNPRRNEQFF. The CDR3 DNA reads TGTGCCAGCAGCGTTAACCCCCGGCGGAATGAGCAGTTCTTC.

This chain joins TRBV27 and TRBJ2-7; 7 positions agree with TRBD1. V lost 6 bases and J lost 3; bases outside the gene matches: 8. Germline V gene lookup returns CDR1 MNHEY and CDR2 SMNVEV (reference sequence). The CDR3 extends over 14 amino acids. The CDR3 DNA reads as TGTGCCAGCAGCCCGGGACAGAATGACTACGAGCAGTACTTC. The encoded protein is CASSPGQNDYEQYF.

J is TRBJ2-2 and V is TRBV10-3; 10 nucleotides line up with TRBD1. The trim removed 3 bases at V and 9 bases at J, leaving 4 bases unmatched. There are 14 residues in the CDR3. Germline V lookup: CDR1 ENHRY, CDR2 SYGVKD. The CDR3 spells CAISDSTGGRELFF. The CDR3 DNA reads TGTGCCATCAGTGATTCGACAGGGGGCCGGGAGCTGTTTTTT.

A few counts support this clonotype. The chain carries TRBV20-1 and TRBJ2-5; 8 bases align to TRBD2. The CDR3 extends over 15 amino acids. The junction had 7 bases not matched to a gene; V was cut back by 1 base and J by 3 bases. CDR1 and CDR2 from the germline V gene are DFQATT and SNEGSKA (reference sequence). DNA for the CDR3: TGCAGTGCTAGAGGGGAGGGACTAGGAAAAGAGACCCAGTACTTC. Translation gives CSARGEGLGKETQYF.

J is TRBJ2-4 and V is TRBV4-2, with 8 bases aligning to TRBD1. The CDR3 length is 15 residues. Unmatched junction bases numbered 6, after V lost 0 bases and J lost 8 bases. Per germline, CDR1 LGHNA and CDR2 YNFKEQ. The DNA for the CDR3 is TGTGCCAGCAGCCAAGATGGGCAGGGGGCGGACATTCAGTACTTC. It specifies CASSQDGQGADIQYF.

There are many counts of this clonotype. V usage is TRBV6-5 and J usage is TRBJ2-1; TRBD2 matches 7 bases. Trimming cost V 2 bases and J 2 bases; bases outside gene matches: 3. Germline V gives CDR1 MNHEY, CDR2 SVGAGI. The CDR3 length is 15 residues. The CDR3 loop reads CASSYATSAYNEQFF. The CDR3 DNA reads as TGTGCCAGCAGTTACGCTACTAGCGCCTACAATGAGCAGTTCTTC.

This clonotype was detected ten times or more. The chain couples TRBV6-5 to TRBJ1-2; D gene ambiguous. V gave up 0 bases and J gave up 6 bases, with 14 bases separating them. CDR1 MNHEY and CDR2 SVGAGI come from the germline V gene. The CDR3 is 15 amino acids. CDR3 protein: CASSYSTGKIHGYTF. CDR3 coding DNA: TGTGCCAGCAGTTACTCAACGGGAAAGATTCATGGCTACACCTTC.

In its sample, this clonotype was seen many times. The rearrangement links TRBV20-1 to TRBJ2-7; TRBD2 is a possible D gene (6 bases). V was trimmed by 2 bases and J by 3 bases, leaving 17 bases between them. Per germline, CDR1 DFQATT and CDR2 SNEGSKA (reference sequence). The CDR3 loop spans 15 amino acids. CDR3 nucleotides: TGCAGTGCTAGAATTGAGGGGTCGGGACTCTACGAGCAGTACTTC. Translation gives CSARIEGSGLYEQYF.

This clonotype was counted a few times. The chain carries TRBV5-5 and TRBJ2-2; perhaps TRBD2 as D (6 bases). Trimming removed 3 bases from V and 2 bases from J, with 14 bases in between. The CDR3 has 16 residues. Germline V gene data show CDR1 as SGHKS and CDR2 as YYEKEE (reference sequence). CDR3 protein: CASSSLPGGNTGELFF. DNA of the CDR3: TGTGCCAGCAGCTCCCTCCCCGGGGGAAACACCGGGGAGCTGTTTTTT.

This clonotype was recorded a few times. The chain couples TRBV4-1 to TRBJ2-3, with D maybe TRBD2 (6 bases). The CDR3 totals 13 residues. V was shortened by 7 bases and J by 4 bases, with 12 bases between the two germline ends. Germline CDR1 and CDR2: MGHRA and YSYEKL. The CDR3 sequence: CASTGEVPDTQYF. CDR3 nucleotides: TGCGCCAGCACGGGAGAAGTCCCAGATACGCAGTATTTT.

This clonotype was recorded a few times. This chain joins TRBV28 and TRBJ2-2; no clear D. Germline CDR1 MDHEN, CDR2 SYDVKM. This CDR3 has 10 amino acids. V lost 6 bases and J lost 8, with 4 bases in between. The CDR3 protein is CASRRGELFF. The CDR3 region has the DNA TGTGCCAGCAGACGAGGGGAGCTGTTTTTT.

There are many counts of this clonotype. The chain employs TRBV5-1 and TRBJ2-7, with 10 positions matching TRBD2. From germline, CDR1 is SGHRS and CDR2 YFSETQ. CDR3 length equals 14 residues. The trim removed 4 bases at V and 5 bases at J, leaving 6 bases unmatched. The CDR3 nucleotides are TGCGCCAGCAGCGTCGGGACTAGCGATGACGAGCAGTACTTC. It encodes CASSVGTSDDEQYF.

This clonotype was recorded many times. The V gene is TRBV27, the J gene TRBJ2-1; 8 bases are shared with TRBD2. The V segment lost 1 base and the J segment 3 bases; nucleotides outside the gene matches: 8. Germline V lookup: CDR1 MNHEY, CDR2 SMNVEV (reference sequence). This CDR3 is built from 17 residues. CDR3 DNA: TGTGCCAGCAGTTTATTGGGCGGGAGGTACAACTACAATGAGCAGTTCTTC. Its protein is CASSLLGGRYNYNEQFF.